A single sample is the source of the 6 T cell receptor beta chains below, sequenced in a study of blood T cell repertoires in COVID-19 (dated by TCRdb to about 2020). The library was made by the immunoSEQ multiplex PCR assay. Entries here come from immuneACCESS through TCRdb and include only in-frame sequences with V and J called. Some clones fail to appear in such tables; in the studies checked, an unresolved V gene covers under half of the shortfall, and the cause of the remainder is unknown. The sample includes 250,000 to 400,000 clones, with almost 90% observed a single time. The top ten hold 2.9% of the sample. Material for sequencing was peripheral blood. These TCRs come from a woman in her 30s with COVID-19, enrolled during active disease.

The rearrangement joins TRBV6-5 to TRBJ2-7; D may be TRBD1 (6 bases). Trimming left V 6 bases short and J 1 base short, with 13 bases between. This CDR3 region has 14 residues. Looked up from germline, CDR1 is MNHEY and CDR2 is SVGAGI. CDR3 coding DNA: TGTGCCAGCAGGCCCCCGGGACATTCCTACGAGCAGTACTTC. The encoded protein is CASRPPGHSYEQYF.

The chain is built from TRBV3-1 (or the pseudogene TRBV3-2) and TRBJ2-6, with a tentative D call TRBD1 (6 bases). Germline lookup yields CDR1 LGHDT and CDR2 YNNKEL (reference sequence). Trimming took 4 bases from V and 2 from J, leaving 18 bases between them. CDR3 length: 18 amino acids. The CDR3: CASSPKRIQGAGANVLTF. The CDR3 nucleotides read TGTGCCAGCAGCCCGAAGCGGATACAGGGAGCTGGGGCCAACGTCCTGACTTTC.

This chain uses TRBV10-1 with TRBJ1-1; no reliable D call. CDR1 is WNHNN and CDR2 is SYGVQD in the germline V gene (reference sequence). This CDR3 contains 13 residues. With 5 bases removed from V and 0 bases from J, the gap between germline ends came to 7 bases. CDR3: CASSIQMNTEAFF. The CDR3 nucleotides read TGCGCCAGCAGTATACAGATGAACACTGAAGCTTTCTTT.

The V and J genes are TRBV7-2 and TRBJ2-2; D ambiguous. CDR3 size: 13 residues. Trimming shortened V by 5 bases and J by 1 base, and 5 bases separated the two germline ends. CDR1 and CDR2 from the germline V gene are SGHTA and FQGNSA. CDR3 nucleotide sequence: TGTGCCAGCAGCCCCAGGAACACCGGGGAGCTGTTTTTT. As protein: CASSPRNTGELFF.

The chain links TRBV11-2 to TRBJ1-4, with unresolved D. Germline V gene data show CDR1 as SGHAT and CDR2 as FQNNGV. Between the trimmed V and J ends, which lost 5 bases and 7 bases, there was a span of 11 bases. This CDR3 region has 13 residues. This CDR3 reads CASSPFQAEKLFF. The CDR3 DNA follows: TGTGCCAGCAGCCCCTTTCAGGCTGAAAAACTGTTTTTT.

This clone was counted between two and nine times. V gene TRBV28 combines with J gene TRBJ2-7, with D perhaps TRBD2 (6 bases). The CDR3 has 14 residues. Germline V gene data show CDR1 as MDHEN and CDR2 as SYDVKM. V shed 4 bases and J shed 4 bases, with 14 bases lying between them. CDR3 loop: CASSSSGGSYEQYF. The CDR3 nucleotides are TGTGCCAGCAGTTCCAGTGGAGGGTCTTACGAGCAGTACTTC.